This T cell receptor beta chain was identified during a study of T cells in Graves' hyperthyroidism and ophthalmopathy. In the case of this clonotype: Its antigen remains unidentified.

Blood was obtained at the first hyperthyroidism diagnosis, which preceded any ophthalmopathy symptoms. PBMCs were obtained from approximately 9.2 ml fresh peripheral blood. Amplified TCR beta CDR3 regions derived from RNA transcripts. Initially, a first-round RT-PCR of the TCR CDR3 employed the HTBI primer set. A single record per CDR3 protein comes from TCRdb applying MiXCR to the multiplex PCR reads. The data contain under 400,000 distinct CDR3 sequences, approximately 14% of them singletons. The CDR3 runs 14 residues. Trimming removed 5 bases from V and 2 bases from J; junction bases left unmatched: 7. The germline gives CDR1 DFQATT, CDR2 SNEGSKA (reference sequence). Study outcomes and limitations: Stable hyperthyroidism and ophthalmopathy were separated using 13 V-J signatures. Most clonotypes that expanded in the thyroid above 0.001 also showed up in blood.

The sequence was collected from a woman between 18 and 30 years old with Graves' hyperthyroidism that later progressed to Graves' ophthalmopathy. This chain joins TRBV20-1 and TRBJ2-7; 9 bases align to TRBD1. The sample taken for sequencing was blood. CDR3 nucleotides: TGCAGTGCTCCCCCGGACAGGGGCCCCTACGAGCAGTACTTC. This encodes CSAPPDRGPYEQYF.